This entry lists 2 T cell receptor beta chains sequenced from one sample in a study of blood T cell repertoires in COVID-19. Sequencing was performed with immunoSEQ multiplex PCR; in TCRdb, only in-frame clones are kept and a portion is missing. Found here are some 130,000 clones, 70% to 90% of them singletons; the top ten hold around 16%. The sample consisted of peripheral blood. The receptors derive from a woman in her forties or fifties who had recovered from COVID-19.

This chain links TRBV21-1 with TRBJ2-1; the table's D call TRBD2 went unverified against the DNA. TRBV21-1 is shown as a pseudogene. This CDR3 comprises 16 residues. In DNA form, the CDR3 reads TGTGCCAGCAGCAAAGACCGGAGCGGGATTACCGGTGAGCAGTTCTTC. Protein product: CASSKDRSGITGEQFF.

The V gene is TRBV5-4, the J gene TRBJ1-2, with D hard to call. This CDR3 has 16 residues. Deletions cut 2 bases from V and 1 base from J, with 15 bases between. Germline CDR1 reads SGHNT; CDR2 reads YYREEE (reference sequence). CDR3 DNA sequence: TGTGCCAGCAGCTTACCCGGGAGGGCCTTTAACTATGGCTACACCTTC. Translation: CASSLPGRAFNYGYTF. Combining the CDR3 with reference TRBV5-4 and TRBJ1-2 gives the whole variable domain ETGVTQSPTHLIKTRGQQVTLRCSSQSGHNTVSWYQQALGQGPQFIFQYYREEENGRGNFPPRFSGLQFPNYSSELNVNALELDDSALYLCASSLPGRAFNYGYTFGSGTRLTVV.